This TCR beta chain stems from a study of blood T cell repertoires in COVID-19. Using immunoSEQ multiplex PCR, the repertoire was profiled, and TCRdb retains in-frame clones only, with some absent. The sample lists 390,000 or so clones, 80% to 90% occurring once. Trimming removed 6 bases from V and 2 bases from J; junction bases left unmatched: 5. From germline, CDR1 is SQVTM and CDR2 ANQGSEA. The CDR3 runs to 13 residues. This chain uses TRBV29-1 with TRBJ2-3, with 7 bases that match TRBD1. The sequenced sample consisted of PBMCs or T cells enriched from blood (not recorded which). The origin of this receptor is a woman between 50 and 59 years old who had recovered from COVID-19. CDR3: CSVPGQNTDTQYF. The CDR3 coding sequence is TGCAGCGTCCCGGGACAGAACACAGATACGCAGTATTTT.